The T cell receptor (beta chain) under discussion was sequenced for a study of PD-1 blockade in classical Hodgkin lymphoma (TCRdb year 2020). Turning to the overall study: Nivolumab dosing was 3 mg/kg intravenously every 2 weeks, continuing until either disease progression or unacceptable toxicity. The study used TCR beta sequencing and CyTOF to define a peripheral blood immune signature of response to PD-1 blockade in classical Hodgkin lymphoma.

CDR1 and CDR2, per the germline V gene, are SNHLY and FYNNEI. The CDR3 spans 17 residues, from the cysteine through the phenylalanine. Kept here is only the CDR3 DNA, which spans 51 bases and is read in frame from base 1. V loses 5 bases of germline sequence and J loses 0 bases, and the interval between the two ends is 14 bases. The Qiagen DNeasy kit was used to extract genomic DNA both from unsorted PBMCs and from the negatively selected CD4+ and CD8+ fractions. TCR beta CDR3 regions were subjected to amplification by immunoSEQ multiplex PCR with primers that anneal to V and J segments. A synthetic immune receptor repertoire was used to minimize amplification bias, and any residual bias was removed computationally once sequencing was done. The study's own analysis went as follows. Repertoire diversity was quantified as the Shannon entropy index using custom Python scripts. Unsorted, CD4+ and CD8+ repertoires were analyzed separately, except in combined analyses where CD4+ and CD8+ sequences were merged in silico. A clone counted as expanded when the clone's frequency after treatment rose at least 2-fold relative to C1D1, and clones undetected at baseline were given a pseudocount of 0.5. Clones with 0 or 1 copy at C1D1 were classified as singleton clones, and clones with 2 or more copies were classified as non-singleton clones. By matching protein sequences in sorted samples from the same patient, clones expanded in unsorted samples were annotated as CD4+, CD8+ or unknown. Wilcoxon tests were applied to paired samples to test diversity changes from C1D1 to C4D1. Imported from immuneACCESS, the table was reduced by TCRdb to in-frame sequences with V and J called. These copies leave out some clones; in studies compared against another copy, an unresolved V gene accounts for under half, and the cause of the remainder is not known. Clone size and the V and J calls come from that table; the DNA yielded D and trimming. The sample table lists about 20,000 clones, roughly four fifths of them with a count of one. Together, the top ten hold roughly a quarter of the sample.

A word on this clone: Its antigen remains undetermined. No much larger clone exists at a distance of one base, and base qualities are not known.

The sample's time point, from its label and the paper: cycle 2 day 1 (C2D1) of nivolumab. Every trial patient had relapsed following autologous stem cell transplantation, and prior brentuximab vedotin exposure was what differed among cohorts A, B and C. The trial cohort included 45 to 65 patients with relapsed/refractory classical Hodgkin lymphoma, and each patient had a best overall response of complete response, partial response or progressive disease. Single-agent nivolumab was administered to trial patients in the multi-cohort phase II CheckMate 205 trial. An independent review committee assessed best overall response by applying the 2007 International Working Group response criteria. Trial PBMCs were collected just before the start of nivolumab (C1D1) and during therapy at cycle 2 day 1 and cycle 4 day 1. Peripheral blood was collected in 8 mL Vacutainer Cell Preparation Tubes, from which PBMCs were isolated by centrifugation and then cryopreserved.

Summary of the overall study and its limitations: Patients starting nivolumab less than 1 year after ASCT had lower diversity and were excluded from later analyses to avoid confounding by immune reconstitution. By C4D1, a significant rise was seen in CD4+ TCR diversity but not in CD8+ TCR diversity (p=0.0027 vs p=0.16), and the rise was most apparent among complete responders (p=0.02). Only a single clinical trial cohort was studied, and what caused the repertoire differences, possibly disease activity or prior therapy, remained undefined. Newly diagnosed patients were reported to have lower baseline TCR diversity than healthy donors, and relapsed/refractory patients were reported to have lower baseline TCR diversity still. Trial patients with a complete response had baseline diversity similar to that of newly diagnosed patients, while partial responders and progressors had significantly lower diversity.

The sequence derives from a human donor with classical Hodgkin lymphoma. The rearrangement joined TRBV2 to TRBJ2-6; a tentative D call is TRBD1 (5 bases match). The sequenced sample was peripheral blood mononuclear cells (PBMCs), obtained before the second cycle of nivolumab. The nucleotide sequence reads as follows: TGTGCCAGCAGTAAAAGACAGTCACCCTCTGGGGCCAACGTCCTGACTTTC. Its translation reads: CASSKRQSPSGANVLTF.